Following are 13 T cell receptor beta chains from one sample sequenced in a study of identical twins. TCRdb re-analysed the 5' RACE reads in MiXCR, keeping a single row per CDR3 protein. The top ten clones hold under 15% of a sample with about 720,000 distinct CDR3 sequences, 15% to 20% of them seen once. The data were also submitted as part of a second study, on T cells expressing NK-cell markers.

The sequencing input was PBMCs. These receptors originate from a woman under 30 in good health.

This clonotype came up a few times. CDR3 coding DNA: TGCGCCAGCAGTCCAGGTATAGCGGGGTCCTACAATGAGCAGTTCTTC. This gives the protein CASSPGIAGSYNEQFF. The V gene is TRBV5-1, the J gene TRBJ2-1; 8 bases are a match to TRBD2. This CDR3 spans 16 amino acids. The V gene's germline CDR1 is SGHRS and CDR2 YFSETQ. V was pared by 5 bases and J by 1 base, with 8 bases of the junction left unmatched.

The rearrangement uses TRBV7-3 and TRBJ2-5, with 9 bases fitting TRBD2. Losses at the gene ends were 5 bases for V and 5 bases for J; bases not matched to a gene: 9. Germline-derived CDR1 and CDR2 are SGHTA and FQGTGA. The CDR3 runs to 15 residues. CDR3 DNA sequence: TGTGCCAGCAGCGTATCTAGCGGGGAGTCGGAGACCCAGTACTTC. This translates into CASSVSSGESETQYF.

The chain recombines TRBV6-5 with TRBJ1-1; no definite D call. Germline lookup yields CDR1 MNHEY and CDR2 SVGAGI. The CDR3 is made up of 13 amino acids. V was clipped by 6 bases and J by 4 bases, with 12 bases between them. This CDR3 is CASSLQWGTEAFF. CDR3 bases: TGTGCCAGCAGCCTGCAGTGGGGCACTGAAGCTTTCTTT.

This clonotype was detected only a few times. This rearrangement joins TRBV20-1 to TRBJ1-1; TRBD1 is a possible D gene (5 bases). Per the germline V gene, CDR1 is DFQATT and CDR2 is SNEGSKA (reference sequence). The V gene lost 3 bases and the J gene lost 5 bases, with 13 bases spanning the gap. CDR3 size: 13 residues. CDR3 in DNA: TGCAGTGCTAGGTCGGGGGGTCGGACTGAAGCTTTCTTT. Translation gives CSARSGGRTEAFF.

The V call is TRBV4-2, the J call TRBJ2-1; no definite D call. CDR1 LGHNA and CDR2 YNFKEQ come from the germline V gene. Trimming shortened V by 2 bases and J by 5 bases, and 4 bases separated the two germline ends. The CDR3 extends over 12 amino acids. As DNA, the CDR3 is TGTGCCAGCAGCCAATCCAACAATGAGCAGTTCTTC. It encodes CASSQSNNEQFF.

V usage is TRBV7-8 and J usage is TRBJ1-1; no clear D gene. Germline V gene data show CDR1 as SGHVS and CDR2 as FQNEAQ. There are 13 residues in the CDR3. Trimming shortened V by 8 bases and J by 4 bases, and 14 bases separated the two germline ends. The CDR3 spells CASFPYGATEAFF. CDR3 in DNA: TGTGCCAGCTTCCCATATGGCGCCACTGAAGCTTTCTTT.

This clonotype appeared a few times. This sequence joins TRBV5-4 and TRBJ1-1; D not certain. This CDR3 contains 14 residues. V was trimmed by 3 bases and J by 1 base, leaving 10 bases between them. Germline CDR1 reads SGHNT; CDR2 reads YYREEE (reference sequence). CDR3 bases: TGTGCCAGCAGCTCTGTAGGAGCGAACACTGAAGCTTTCTTT. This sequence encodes CASSSVGANTEAFF.

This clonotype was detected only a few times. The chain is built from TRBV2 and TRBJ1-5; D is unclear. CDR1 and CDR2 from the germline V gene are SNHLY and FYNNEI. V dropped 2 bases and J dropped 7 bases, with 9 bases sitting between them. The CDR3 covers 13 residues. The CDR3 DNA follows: TGTGCCAGCAGTGAATTAGGAGAACAGCCCCAGCATTTT. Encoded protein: CASSELGEQPQHF. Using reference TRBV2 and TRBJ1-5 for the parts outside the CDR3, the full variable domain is EPEVTQTPSHQVTQMGQEVILRCVPISNHLYFYWYRQILGQKVEFLVSFYNNEISEKSEIFDDQFSVERPDGSNFTLKIRSTKLEDSAMYFCASSELGEQPQHFGDGTRLSIL.

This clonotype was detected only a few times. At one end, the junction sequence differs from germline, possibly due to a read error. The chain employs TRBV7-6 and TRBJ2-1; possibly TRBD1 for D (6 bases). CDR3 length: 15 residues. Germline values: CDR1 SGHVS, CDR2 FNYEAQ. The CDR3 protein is CASSPNLFGDNEQFF. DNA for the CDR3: TGTGCCAGCAGCCCCAATCTTTTCGGGGACAACGAGCAGTTCTTC.

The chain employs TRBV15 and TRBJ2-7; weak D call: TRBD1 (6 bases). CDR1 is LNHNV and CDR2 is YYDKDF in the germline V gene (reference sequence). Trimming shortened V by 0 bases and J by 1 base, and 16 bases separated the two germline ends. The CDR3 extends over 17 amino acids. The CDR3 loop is CATSRDVRRTESYEQYF. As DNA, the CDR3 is TGTGCCACCAGCAGAGATGTGAGGCGGACAGAGTCCTACGAGCAGTACTTC.

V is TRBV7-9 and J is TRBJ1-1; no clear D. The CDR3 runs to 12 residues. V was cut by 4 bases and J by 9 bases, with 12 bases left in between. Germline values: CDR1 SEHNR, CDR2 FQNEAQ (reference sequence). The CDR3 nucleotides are TGTGCCAGCAGCTATCGCGGTATTCAAGCTTTCTTT. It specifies CASSYRGIQAFF.

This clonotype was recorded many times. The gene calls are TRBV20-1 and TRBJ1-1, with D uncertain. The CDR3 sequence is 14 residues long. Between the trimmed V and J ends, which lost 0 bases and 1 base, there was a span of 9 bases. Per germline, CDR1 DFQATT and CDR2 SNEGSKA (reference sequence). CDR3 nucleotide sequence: TGCAGTGCTAGAGAACCGGGGAGGAACACTGAAGCTTTCTTT. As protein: CSAREPGRNTEAFF.

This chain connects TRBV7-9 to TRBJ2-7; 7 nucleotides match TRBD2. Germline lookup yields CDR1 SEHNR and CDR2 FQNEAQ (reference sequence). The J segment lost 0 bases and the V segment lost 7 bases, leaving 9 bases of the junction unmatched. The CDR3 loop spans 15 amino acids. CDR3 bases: TGTGCCAGCATCCAGACCGCGGGGGACTCCTACGAGCAGTACTTC. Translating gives CASIQTAGDSYEQYF.